One sample yielded the 16 T cell receptor beta chains listed below, sequenced in a study of blood T cell repertoires in COVID-19. Produced via immunoSEQ multiplex PCR; TCRdb's table is partial and in-frame only. The sample has some 64,000 clones; roughly 88% are singletons. Input material: peripheral blood. Receptors originate from a man aged 45 to 65 with active COVID-19.

J is TRBJ2-7 and V is TRBV7-2; TRBD2 might be the D (5 bases). This CDR3 region has 13 residues. Germline V CDR1 and CDR2: SGHTA, FQGNSA. V was clipped by 4 bases and J by 4 bases, with 11 bases between them. Written as DNA, the CDR3 is TGTGCCAGCAGCTCGATCCCGGGGTACGAGCAGTACTTC. Translating gives CASSSIPGYEQYF.

The genes are TRBV4-3 and TRBJ1-5, with 7 positions matching TRBD1. The CDR3 is 15 residues long. From germline, CDR1 is LGHNA and CDR2 YSLEER. V shed 0 bases and J 4 bases; nucleotides not matched to a gene: 3. DNA of the CDR3: TGCGCCAGCAGCCAAGACCCGACAGGGAATCAGCCCCAGCATTTT. This translates into CASSQDPTGNQPQHF.

The rearrangement links TRBV18 to TRBJ1-1, with 9 bases fitting TRBD1. In germline, CDR1 is KGHSH, CDR2 LQKENI. Trimming at V came to 3 bases and at J to 11 bases, leaving 13 bases not matched to a gene. This CDR3 has 15 residues. In nucleotides, the CDR3 is TGTGCCAGCTCACCCTCTCCACGGGCACAGGGGGCGGCTTTCTTT. Its translation: CASSPSPRAQGAAFF.

The J gene is TRBJ2-7, the V gene TRBV6-1, with 11 bases aligning to TRBD2. Germline V lookup: CDR1 MNHNS, CDR2 SASEGT. This CDR3 is built from 13 residues. V dropped 9 bases and J dropped 5; count of bases not matched to a gene: 6. CDR3 nucleotides: TGTGCCAGTCGACTAGCGGGGAGGAACGAGCAGTACTTC. Translating gives CASRLAGRNEQYF.

The genes are TRBV7-2 and TRBJ2-3; 8 nucleotides match TRBD1. The V gene end was trimmed by 5 bases and the J gene end by 6 bases; junction bases not matched to a gene: 4. Germline V gene sequence: CDR1 SGHTA, CDR2 FQGNSA. The CDR3 runs 13 residues. CDR3: CASSPTGGDTQYF. The CDR3 DNA follows: TGTGCCAGCAGCCCAACAGGGGGGGATACGCAGTATTTT.

The chain carries TRBV6-2 or TRBV6-3 and TRBJ2-7; 11 bases are shared with TRBD2. CDR3 size: 15 residues. Germline-derived CDR1 and CDR2 are MNHEY and SVGEGT. J was trimmed by 0 bases and V by 5 bases; bases with no gene match: 3. The CDR3 DNA sequence: TGTGCCAGCAGTCAGACTAGCGGGGTCTCCTACGAGCAGTACTTC. It encodes CASSQTSGVSYEQYF.

The genes are TRBV7-9 and TRBJ1-2; 8 positions match TRBD1. After removal of 2 bases from V and 7 bases from J, the junction contained 12 bases not matched to a gene. The CDR3 length is 16 residues. Germline CDR1 and CDR2: SEHNR and FQNEAQ (reference sequence). CDR3 loop: CASSLSPTGEKGGYTF. The CDR3 DNA sequence: TGTGCCAGCAGCTTAAGCCCGACAGGGGAGAAGGGTGGCTACACCTTC.

This rearrangement joins TRBV9 to TRBJ1-2; D is ambiguous. Trimming pared 3 bases from V and 0 bases from J, leaving 18 bases between. The CDR3 is made up of 17 amino acids. In germline, CDR1 is SGDLS, CDR2 YYNGEE. In DNA, the CDR3 is TGTGCCAGCAGCGCCGGGAACGTCCTAGGAGCTAACTATGGCTACACCTTC. Translation gives CASSAGNVLGANYGYTF.

The chain has TRBV19 and TRBJ2-7; D is unresolved. V lost 3 bases and J lost 3, with 12 bases in between. Germline V gene sequence: CDR1 LNHDA, CDR2 SQIVND (reference sequence). The CDR3 contains 14 residues. This chain's CDR3 is CASSIRGDFYEQYF. The CDR3 DNA reads TGTGCCAGTAGTATCAGAGGTGACTTCTACGAGCAGTACTTC.

This clone appeared once. The chain employs TRBV2 and TRBJ1-1; D gene unclear. Trimming left V 1 base short and J 7 bases short, with 13 bases between. Germline V gene sequence: CDR1 SNHLY, CDR2 FYNNEI. The CDR3 is 14 amino acids. Written as DNA, the CDR3 is TGTGCCAGCAGTGAAGGGGTCATCGGGAGTGAAGCTTTCTTT. Amino acid sequence: CASSEGVIGSEAFF.

CDR3 amino acids: CASSPRGQFGNTIYF. DNA of the CDR3: TGTGCCAGCAGCCCCCGGGGACAGTTTGGAAACACCATATATTTT. The chain employs TRBV7-8 and TRBJ1-3, with 7 bases lining up with TRBD1. The length of the CDR3 is 15 residues. The germline CDR1 and CDR2 sequences are SGHVS and FQNEAQ. V trimming: 5 bases; J trimming: 3 bases; junction bases outside the gene matches: 7.

The chain employs TRBV6-2 or TRBV6-3 and TRBJ1-1, with D perhaps TRBD1 (5 bases). V dropped 5 bases and J dropped 10 bases, with 14 bases sitting between them. CDR3 length: 12 amino acids. CDR1 MNHEY and CDR2 SVGEGT come from the germline V gene. The CDR3 nucleotides are TGTGCCAGCAGTAGTCACTCAGGGCGAGCTTTCTTT. Amino acids: CASSSHSGRAFF.

The chain has TRBV5-4 and TRBJ1-6; D is ambiguous. The V and J ends lost 0 bases and 8 bases respectively, with 12 bases between them. The CDR3 has 15 amino acids. Germline V lookup: CDR1 SGHNT, CDR2 YYREEE (reference sequence). The CDR3 here is CASSLGLAVDSPLHF. CDR3 coding DNA: TGTGCCAGCAGCTTGGGACTGGCTGTGGATTCACCCCTCCACTTT.

The chain has TRBV6-7 and TRBJ2-1; 10 nucleotides match TRBD1. TRBV6-7 is known as an ORF, though its function is uncertain. After removal of 11 bases from V and 5 bases from J, the junction contained 9 bases not matched to a gene. The CDR3 contains 14 residues. The CDR3 region has the DNA TGTGCCCCCCTGAAGGACAGGGGGGACAATGAGCAGTTCTTC. Protein: CAPLKDRGDNEQFF.

J is TRBJ2-3 and V is TRBV3-1 (or the pseudogene TRBV3-2), with 13 nucleotides matching TRBD2. V lost 0 bases and J lost 1; bases outside the gene matches: 7. The CDR3 contains 19 residues. Germline CDR1 LGHDT, CDR2 YNNKEL (reference sequence). CDR3: CASSQERSGLAGGTDTQYF. The CDR3 nucleotides are TGTGCCAGCAGCCAAGAAAGGTCCGGACTAGCGGGAGGCACAGATACGCAGTATTTT.

This sequence joins TRBV7-9 and TRBJ2-7; D is ambiguous. The CDR3 extends over 13 amino acids. Trimming took 5 bases from V and 4 from J, leaving 12 bases between them. CDR1 and CDR2 from the germline V gene are SEHNR and FQNEAQ (reference sequence). As DNA, the CDR3 is TGTGCCAGCAGCCCACCCCCTAGTTACGAGCAGTACTTC. It translates to CASSPPPSYEQYF.